Shown below are 12 T cell receptor beta chains from a single sample sequenced in a study of blood T cell repertoires in COVID-19. TCRdb keeps only in-frame clones here, not all; method: immunoSEQ multiplex PCR. The table includes some 400,000 clones, around 90% detected once. Sample: peripheral blood. All receptors come from a man between 18 and 29 years old with active or convalescent COVID-19.

The CDR3 spells CASSFTGTEAFF. CDR3 coding DNA: TGCGCCAGCAGCTTTACCGGGACAGAAGCTTTCTTT. The rearrangement uses TRBV5-1 and TRBJ1-1; the D gene is possibly TRBD1 (6 bases). From germline, CDR1 is SGHRS and CDR2 YFSETQ. Trimming left V 2 bases short and J 8 bases short, with 10 bases between. CDR3 length: 12 amino acids.

This chain connects TRBV6-4 to TRBJ1-2, with D perhaps matching TRBD1 (6 bases). Trimming shortened V by 6 bases and J by 4 bases, and 15 bases separated the two germline ends. The length of the CDR3 is 14 residues. CDR1 and CDR2 (germline): MRHNA, SNTAGT. CDR3 protein: CASSEEAGAYGYTF. The DNA of the CDR3 is TGTGCCAGCAGCGAAGAGGCGGGGGCCTATGGCTACACCTTC.

V gene TRBV27 combines with J gene TRBJ2-3; no reliable D call. V lost 7 bases to trimming and J lost 8 bases, with 10 bases between them. Germline CDR1 MNHEY, CDR2 SMNVEV (reference sequence). The CDR3 extends over 11 amino acids. CDR3 residues: CASKTGFTQYF. The CDR3, as DNA: TGTGCCAGCAAGACGGGTTTTACGCAGTATTTT.

This CDR3 is CASSFSGGKGATQYF. CDR3 nucleotide sequence: TGTGCCAGCAGCTTTAGTGGGGGCAAGGGGGCGACCCAGTACTTC. The V gene is TRBV11-2, the J gene TRBJ2-5, with 7 bases that match TRBD1. Germline CDR1 and CDR2: SGHAT and FQNNGV. Trimming cost V 3 bases and J 7 bases; bases outside gene matches: 11. This CDR3 is built from 15 residues.

The chain's CDR3 is CASSRAGVMDYGYTF. CDR3 DNA sequence: TGCGCCAGCAGCCGAGCAGGGGTGATGGACTATGGCTACACCTTC. The chain uses TRBV4-3 and TRBJ1-2, with D possibly being TRBD1 (6 bases). V dropped 4 bases and J dropped 3 bases, with 15 bases sitting between them. The CDR3 runs to 15 residues. Germline values: CDR1 LGHNA, CDR2 YSLEER.

The rearrangement joins TRBV7-3 to TRBJ1-2, with unresolved D. V was trimmed by 3 bases and J by 6 bases, leaving 11 bases between them. This CDR3 region has 13 residues. Looked up from germline, CDR1 is SGHTA and CDR2 is FQGTGA. CDR3 region: CASSFRSGDGYTF. CDR3 DNA sequence: TGTGCCAGCAGCTTCCGAAGCGGAGATGGCTACACCTTC.

This sequence joins TRBV6-6 and TRBJ1-1; 8 bases fit TRBD1. From germline, CDR1 is MNHNY and CDR2 SVGAGI (reference sequence). The CDR3 runs 13 residues. Losses at the gene ends were 10 bases for V and 1 base for J; bases not matched to a gene: 5. The CDR3 reads CATDRGQNTEAFF. In DNA form, the CDR3 reads TGTGCCACTGACAGGGGTCAGAACACTGAAGCTTTCTTT.

In this sample, this clone turned up once. The chain links TRBV4-2 to TRBJ2-1; 8 bases are a match to TRBD2. Germline CDR1 is LGHNA and CDR2 is YNFKEQ. After removal of 1 base from V and 4 bases from J, the junction contained 6 bases not matched to a gene. There are 16 residues in the CDR3. CDR3 region: CASSQAGLAGYNEQFF. The CDR3 bases are TGTGCCAGCAGCCAAGCTGGGCTAGCGGGTTACAATGAGCAGTTCTTC.

This clone was detected only a few times. This chain uses TRBV5-1 with TRBJ1-2; tentative D call: TRBD1 (6 bases). Deletions cut 4 bases from V and 8 bases from J, with 18 bases between. CDR1 is SGHRS and CDR2 is YFSETQ in the germline V gene. The CDR3 has 14 residues. The CDR3 DNA is TGCGCCAGCAGCCCCGAAGGGGGTACGAGGGGCTACACCTTC. This translates into CASSPEGGTRGYTF.

The J gene is TRBJ2-7, the V gene TRBV5-4; D perhaps matches TRBD2 (5 bases). Germline assignment: CDR1 SGHNT and CDR2 YYREEE (reference sequence). The ends were cut back, 0 bases at V and 2 bases at J, with 12 bases in the middle. This CDR3 has 15 residues. The CDR3 is CASSLGGLRAYEQYF. CDR3 DNA: TGTGCCAGCAGCTTGGGGGGATTGCGGGCCTACGAGCAGTACTTC.

This clone was found once. The CDR3 nucleotides read TGTGCCAGCAGTTACTCGATTGTGACAGGCAAGACCTTC. Its protein product is CASSYSIVTGKTF. J is TRBJ1-2 and V is TRBV6-2 or TRBV6-3, with a weak D call TRBD1 (6 bases). V was pared by 0 bases and J by 14 bases, with 16 bases between. Germline V gene data show CDR1 as MNHEY and CDR2 as SVGEGT. This CDR3 spans 13 amino acids.

The chain employs TRBV9 and TRBJ1-4; 8 bases agree with TRBD1. CDR3 size: 15 residues. J was trimmed by 8 bases and V by 4 bases; bases with no gene match: 10. CDR1 is SGDLS, CDR2 YYNGEE, per germline. Here the CDR3 DNA reads TGTGCCAGCAGCCTAAAGACAGGGGTCAGCGAAAAACTGTTTTTT. Its protein product is CASSLKTGVSEKLFF.